This paragraph reports one TCR beta chain. In this sample, this clonotype turned up a few times. The specificity of this receptor is unknown. No much larger clonotype is one base removed from it; base qualities were not supplied. The library was obtained by PCR. The run used an Illumina HiSeq 2500. TCR library preparation used molecular barcoding, with unique molecular identifiers applied to normalize quantification of the TCRbeta repertoire. Starting from the raw public reads, TCRdb applied fastp trimming at Q25, assembled clones with MiXCR and retained in-frame beta chains. Each record represents a unique CDR3 protein, reported with the most common genes and DNA among its rows. The sample table holds about 640,000 distinct CDR3 sequences, of which roughly 15% were seen once. Around 0.96% of the sample lies in the top ten. The data are from a study of T-cell reconstitution after alpha-beta-depleted transplantation in children (dated by TCRdb to 2016 to 2017). The study in broad terms: The study quantitatively tracked T-cell immune reconstitution after TCRalphabeta/CD19-depleted allogeneic hematopoietic cell transplantation in children using TCR repertoire profiling.

This clonotype was obtained from a human donor who donated a stem cell graft to a child with acute myeloid leukemia. The sequences come from PBMCs from the stem cell graft donor, collected from the stem cell graft.

The DNA sequence is given as TGCGCCAGCAGCTTGAGGTCGGGACTCACCGGTTATACGCAGTATTTT. The encoded protein is CASSLRSGLTGYTQYF. The chain links TRBV5-1 with TRBJ2-3; matching of 6 bases hints at TRBD2 as the D gene. A distance of 19 bases separates the germline ends of V and J, which lose 1 base and 7 bases respectively. The germline V gene encodes CDR1 SGHRS and CDR2 YFSETQ. There are 16 amino acids in the CDR3, from cysteine to phenylalanine inclusive. Only the CDR3 part of the read is kept: 48 bases, read in frame from the first base.